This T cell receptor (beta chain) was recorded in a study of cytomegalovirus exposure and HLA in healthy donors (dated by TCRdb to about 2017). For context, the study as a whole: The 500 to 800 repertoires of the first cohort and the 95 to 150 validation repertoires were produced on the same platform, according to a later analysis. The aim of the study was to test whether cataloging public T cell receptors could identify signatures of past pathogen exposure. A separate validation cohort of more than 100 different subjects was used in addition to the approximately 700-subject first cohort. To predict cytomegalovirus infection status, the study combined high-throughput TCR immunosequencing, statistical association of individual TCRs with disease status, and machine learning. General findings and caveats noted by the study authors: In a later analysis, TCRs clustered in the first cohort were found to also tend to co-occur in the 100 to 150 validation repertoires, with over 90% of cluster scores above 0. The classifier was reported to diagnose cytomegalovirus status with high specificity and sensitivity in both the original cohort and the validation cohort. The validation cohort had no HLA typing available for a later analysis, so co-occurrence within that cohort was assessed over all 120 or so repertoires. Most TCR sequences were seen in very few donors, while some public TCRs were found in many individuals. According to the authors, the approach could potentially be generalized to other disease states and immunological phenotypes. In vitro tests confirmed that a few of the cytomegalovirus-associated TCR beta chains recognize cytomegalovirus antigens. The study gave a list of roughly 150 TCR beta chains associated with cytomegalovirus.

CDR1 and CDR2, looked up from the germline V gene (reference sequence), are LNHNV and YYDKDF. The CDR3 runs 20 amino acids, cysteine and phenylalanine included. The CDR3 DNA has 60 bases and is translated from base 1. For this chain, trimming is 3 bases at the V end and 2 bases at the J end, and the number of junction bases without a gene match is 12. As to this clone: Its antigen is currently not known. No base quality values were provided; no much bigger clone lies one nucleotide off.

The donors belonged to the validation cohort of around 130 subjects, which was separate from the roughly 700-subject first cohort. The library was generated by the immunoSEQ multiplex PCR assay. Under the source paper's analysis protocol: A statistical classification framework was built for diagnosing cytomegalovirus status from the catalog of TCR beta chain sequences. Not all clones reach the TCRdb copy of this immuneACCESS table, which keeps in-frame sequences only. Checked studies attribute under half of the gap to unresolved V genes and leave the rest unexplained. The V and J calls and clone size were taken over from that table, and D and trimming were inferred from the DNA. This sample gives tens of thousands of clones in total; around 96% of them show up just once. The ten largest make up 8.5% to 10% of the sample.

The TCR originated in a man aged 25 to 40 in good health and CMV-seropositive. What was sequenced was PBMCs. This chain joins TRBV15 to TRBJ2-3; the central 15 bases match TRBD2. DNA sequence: TGTGCCACCAGCAGTGACCGGACTAGCGGGAGGGCAGACCTCACAGATACGCAGTATTTT. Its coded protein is CATSSDRTSGRADLTDTQYF.